This TCR beta chain was observed in a study of technical replicates of blood from four donors (dated 2017 in TCRdb). Comments on this clone: What antigen it recognizes has not been identified. No base qualities exist here, and no much larger clone lies one base off it.

Library prep was done by the immunoSEQ multiplex PCR assay. The table comes from immuneACCESS by way of TCRdb, which keeps in-frame sequences with V and J called. Part of the clones is missing from these tables; in studies checked, under half for an unresolved V gene and the rest for unknown reasons. This sample holds 58,000 or so clones; around 88% were observed only once. The ten biggest clones cover about 5.1% of the sample. V trim: 5 bases; J trim: 7 bases; unmatched bases: 10. Sequences LNHDA (CDR1) and SQIVND (CDR2) are obtained from the germline V gene (reference sequence). Counted from cysteine to phenylalanine, this CDR3 has 14 amino acids. Only CDR3 DNA is held: 42 bases, read in frame from base 1.

Sequencing was done on a sample of PBMCs. The clonotype comes from a human donor in good health. Some clones in this sample may be carry-over from other donors' samples. In this chain, TRBV19 is recombined with TRBJ1-1; the junction holds 7 bases that match TRBD1. The CDR3 sequence is CASSAPGQLLEAFF. The bases read TGTGCCAGTAGTGCCCCGGGACAGCTACTTGAAGCTTTCTTT.